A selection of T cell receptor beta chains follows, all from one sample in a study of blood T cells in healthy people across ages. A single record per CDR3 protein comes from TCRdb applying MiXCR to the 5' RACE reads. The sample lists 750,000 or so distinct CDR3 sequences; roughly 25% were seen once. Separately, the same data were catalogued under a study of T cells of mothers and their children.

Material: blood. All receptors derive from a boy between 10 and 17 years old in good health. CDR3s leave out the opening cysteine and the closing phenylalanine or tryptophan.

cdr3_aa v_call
ASSLAGWTSNQPQH TRBV5-6
ASRGLTANTGELF TRBV6-1
STLQGGSYGYT TRBV29-1
SARDTQRLYEQY TRBV20-1
ASSLASGHNEQF TRBV7-2
ASRPTIEGYEQY TRBV28
ASSLVGGSVIVYEQY TRBV11-2
SVGSTAENTEAF TRBV29-1
ASSQGAAGNTIY TRBV3-1
TSSETGVGYT TRBV6-1
SAEGRLAGDPPETQY TRBV20-1
ASSFEVANNEQF TRBV27
SVEDRDRSSGANVLT TRBV29-1
ASQGGTEAF TRBV5-8
ATRPTSQETQY TRBV24-1
ASSPLREALRSTDTQY TRBV28